Shown below are 21 T cell receptor beta chains from a single sample sequenced in a study of T-cell memory formation after mild COVID-19. One entry per CDR3 protein results from TCRdb running MiXCR on the 5' RACE reads. The sample has about 470,000 distinct CDR3 sequences, around a quarter seen once; the top ten hold approximately 12%. Material for sequencing was PBMCs or a T cell subset sorted from them (not recorded which). These receptors came from an adult woman who had mild COVID-19 (a few samples of this study predate the infection). Cell type and time point are not known.

The chain carries TRBV6-5 and TRBJ2-1; D may be TRBD2 (6 bases). Germline V gene sequence: CDR1 MNHEY, CDR2 SVGAGI. The V gene lost 2 bases and the J gene lost 1 base, with 6 bases spanning the gap. This CDR3 comprises 14 residues. For the CDR3, the DNA is TGTGCCAGCAGTTACCGGGAGTCCTACAATGAGCAGTTCTTC. Amino acids: CASSYRESYNEQFF.

This clonotype came up a few times. V gene TRBV6-6 combines with J gene TRBJ2-7; tentatively, D is TRBD1 or TRBD2 (6 bases each). The germline V gene encodes CDR1 MNHNY and CDR2 SVGAGI (reference sequence). The CDR3 length is 15 residues. The V gene lost 10 bases and the J gene lost 0 bases, with 19 bases spanning the gap. The CDR3 coding sequence is TGTGCCACCCAGGTAGGGGGGCCCTCCTCCTACGAGCAGTACTTC. It specifies CATQVGGPSSYEQYF.

This clonotype showed up just a few times. This chain connects TRBV5-6 to TRBJ2-7; D is tentatively TRBD1 or TRBD2 (5 bases each). V was pared by 3 bases and J by 3 bases, with 19 bases between. The CDR3 is 16 amino acids. Germline CDR1 is SGHDT and CDR2 is YYEEEE. For the CDR3, the DNA is TGTGCCAGCAGCTGGAGGCCACGGCAGGGCCTCTACGAGCAGTACTTC. Protein: CASSWRPRQGLYEQYF. Full variable domain (outside the CDR3, taken from reference TRBV5-6 and TRBJ2-7): DAGVTQSPTHLIKTRGQQVTLRCSPKSGHDTVSWYQQALGQGPQFIFQYYEEEERQRGNFPDRFSGHQFPNYSSELNVNALLLGDSALYLCASSWRPRQGLYEQYFGPGTRLTVT.

This clonotype was counted a few times. The CDR3 protein is CSASKAVTEAFF. In DNA form, the CDR3 reads TGCAGTGCTTCAAAGGCGGTCACTGAAGCTTTCTTT. The V call is TRBV20-1, the J call TRBJ1-1; D unresolved. Germline loops: CDR1 DFQATT, CDR2 SNEGSKA (reference sequence). This CDR3 is built from 12 residues. Trimming cost V 5 bases and J 4 bases, with 11 bases left between them.

This chain links TRBV12-3 or TRBV12-4 with TRBJ1-1; D is undetermined. This CDR3 contains 16 residues. V was clipped by 8 bases and J by 2 bases, with 21 bases between them. The CDR3 coding sequence is TGTGCCAGCCATGAGTTTGCCAACGAGCCAAACACTGAAGCTTTCTTT. Translation: CASHEFANEPNTEAFF.

The chain couples TRBV6-6 to TRBJ2-1; TRBD2 matches 8 bases. Germline CDR1 MNHNY, CDR2 SVGAGI (reference sequence). There are 16 residues in the CDR3. J lost 2 bases, V lost 7 bases, and 10 bases had no gene match. CDR3 amino acids: CASTQPGTRAYNEQFF. The DNA for the CDR3 is TGTGCCAGCACCCAGCCCGGGACTAGAGCCTACAATGAGCAGTTCTTC.

CDR3 coding DNA: TGCAGTGCTAGTAAAAGCGGGAGGAGCAATGAGCAGTTCTTC. Amino acids: CSASKSGRSNEQFF. The chain carries TRBV20-1 and TRBJ2-1; 9 positions agree with TRBD2. V shed 3 bases and J 6 bases; nucleotides not matched to a gene: 6. The CDR3 runs 14 residues. Per the germline V gene, CDR1 is DFQATT and CDR2 is SNEGSKA (reference sequence).

DNA for the CDR3: TGTGCCAGCAGTGTACAGGGTTATCGGGAGACCCAGTACTTC. This encodes CASSVQGYRETQYF. This chain uses TRBV6-6 with TRBJ2-5; possible D gene TRBD1, 6 bases. The length of the CDR3 is 14 residues. Germline lookup yields CDR1 MNHNY and CDR2 SVGAGI (reference sequence). V lost 5 bases, J lost 5 bases, and 15 bases lay in between.

The chain couples TRBV11-2 to TRBJ2-7; the D gene is possibly TRBD1 (6 bases). In germline, CDR1 is SGHAT, CDR2 FQNNGV. Trimming left V 3 bases short and J 3 bases short, with 12 bases between. There are 14 residues in the CDR3. The CDR3 sequence: CASSFSARGYEQYF. The CDR3 nucleotides are TGTGCCAGCAGCTTTTCGGCCAGGGGCTACGAGCAGTACTTC.

The CDR3 nucleotides are TGTGCCAGCAGTGCCGGAGAAATTCGCTTAGAGCAGTACTTC. It yields the protein CASSAGEIRLEQYF. The chain employs TRBV2 and TRBJ2-7; D not resolved. The CDR3 has 14 amino acids. Trimming took off 4 bases at V and 7 bases at J, with 17 bases between the two ends. Germline CDR1 is SNHLY and CDR2 is FYNNEI.

This chain uses TRBV30 with TRBJ1-1; no clear D. Trimming shortened V by 5 bases and J by 1 base, and 8 bases separated the two germline ends. Germline V gives CDR1 GTSNPN, CDR2 SVGIG (reference sequence). There are 12 residues in the CDR3. The CDR3 DNA reads TGTGCCTGGTTTAGGGAGAACACTGAAGCTTTCTTT. Translating gives CAWFRENTEAFF.

This clonotype has just a few counts. The chain recombines TRBV30 with TRBJ2-5; D gene unclear. Per the germline V gene, CDR1 is GTSNPN and CDR2 is SVGIG (reference sequence). CDR3 length equals 10 residues. V was cut by 2 bases and J by 4 bases, with 2 bases left in between. As DNA, the CDR3 is TGTGCCTGGAGTCGAGAGACCCAGTACTTC. The encoded protein is CAWSRETQYF. Based on the CDR3 plus reference TRBV30 and TRBJ2-5, the full variable domain is SQTIHQWPATLVQPVGSPLSLECTVEGTSNPNLYWYRQAAGRGLQLLFYSVGIGQISSEVPQNLSASRPQDRQFILSSKKLLLSDSGFYLCAWSRETQYFGPGTRLLVL.

The chain couples TRBV24-1 to TRBJ2-1; weak D call: TRBD1 (6 bases). The V and J ends lost 3 bases and 8 bases respectively, with 13 bases between them. CDR3 length: 14 residues. Germline V gene data show CDR1 as KGHDR and CDR2 as SFDVKD. CDR3 loop: CATSDLGQPDEQFF. The CDR3 DNA is TGTGCCACCAGTGATCTCGGACAGCCGGATGAGCAGTTCTTC.

This clonotype has a handful of counts. This chain uses TRBV4-2 with TRBJ2-3; 8 nucleotides line up with TRBD2. J lost 1 base, V lost 4 bases, and 10 bases had no gene match. Germline V gene lookup returns CDR1 LGHNA and CDR2 YNFKEQ. This CDR3 has 17 residues. This CDR3 reads CASSLEMGRGGTDTQYF. The CDR3 region has the DNA TGTGCCAGCAGCCTCGAAATGGGGCGGGGGGGCACAGATACGCAGTATTTT.

The chain links TRBV7-9 to TRBJ1-2; 9 nucleotides align to TRBD1. The junction had 5 bases not matched to a gene; V was cut back by 5 bases and J by 4 bases. The CDR3 consists of 14 residues. CDR1 is SEHNR and CDR2 is FQNEAQ in the germline V gene (reference sequence). The DNA for the CDR3 is TGTGCCAGCAGCCCGGGACAGGGCGTCTATGGCTACACCTTC. This translates into CASSPGQGVYGYTF.

V usage is TRBV6-2 or TRBV6-3 and J usage is TRBJ2-1; D gene unclear. The CDR3 is 13 amino acids. Trimming left V 8 bases short and J 10 bases short, with 18 bases between. Germline V gene data show CDR1 as MNHEY and CDR2 as SVGEGT. As DNA, the CDR3 is TGTGCCAGCTCTGTCCCCTGGACCGCAGAGCAGTTCTTC. Protein sequence: CASSVPWTAEQFF.

The gene calls are TRBV7-9 and TRBJ1-1; D uncertain. The CDR3 extends over 12 amino acids. Trimming stripped 7 bases from V and 2 bases from J, with 8 bases between. The germline CDR1 and CDR2 sequences are SEHNR and FQNEAQ (reference sequence). CDR3 nucleotides: TGTGCCAGCATAGCGGATAACACTGAAGCTTTCTTT. Encoded protein: CASIADNTEAFF.

This clonotype was seen a few times. The V gene is TRBV7-9, the J gene TRBJ2-3; TRBD2 aligns across 9 bases. This CDR3 spans 16 amino acids. Trimming cost V 1 base and J 4 bases; bases outside gene matches: 6. Germline lookup yields CDR1 SEHNR and CDR2 FQNEAQ (reference sequence). As DNA, the CDR3 is TGTGCCAGCAGCTTAGGGGCTAGCGGGAAGGCAGATACGCAGTATTTT. Protein product: CASSLGASGKADTQYF.

This clonotype has at least ten counts. One junction end does not reproduce the germline sequence, and a read error may be involved. The chain joins TRBV4-2 to TRBJ2-7; D is undetermined. CDR1 LGHNA and CDR2 YNFKEQ come from the germline V gene. The CDR3 contains 12 residues. In nucleotides, the CDR3 is TGCGCCAGCAGCCAAGATGGGTACGAGCAGTACTTC. It specifies CASSQDGYEQYF.

This rearrangement joins TRBV12-3 or TRBV12-4 to TRBJ1-2; TRBD1 is a possible D gene (5 bases). The CDR3 is made up of 14 amino acids. The ends were cut back, 5 bases at V and 8 bases at J, with 18 bases in the middle. The CDR3 nucleotides are TGTGCCAGCAGTCCCCTGACAGTTCCGGGAGGCTACACCTTC. It encodes CASSPLTVPGGYTF.

This clonotype was observed once. The genes are TRBV7-3 and TRBJ2-3; D is ambiguous. V was clipped by 5 bases and J by 4 bases, with 10 bases between them. This CDR3 has 13 residues. Per the germline V gene, CDR1 is SGHTA and CDR2 is FQGTGA. The CDR3 is CASSLRPADTQYF. As DNA, the CDR3 is TGTGCCAGCAGCCTGCGACCCGCAGATACGCAGTATTTT.